The clone carrying this TCR beta chain came up once. Its specificity is unknown. PCR primers comprised 60 Vbeta and 13 Jbeta primers. Profiled with immunoSEQ multiplex PCR; TCRdb holds only in-frame clones, not every one. The repertoire holds around 130,000 clones, just under 80% seen once, with about 5.3% in the top ten. Trimming cost V 1 base and J 0 bases, with 9 bases left between them. Germline loops: CDR1 LGHNA, CDR2 YSLEER. The CDR3 runs 15 residues. This sample is drawn from a study of cytomegalovirus exposure and HLA in healthy donors. Study-wide results and caveats: Another analysis was done later, and it associated approximately 15,000 TCR beta sequences with HLA alleles at 0.05 false discovery rate. Reports indicate that TCR beta sequences accurately predicted the HLA-A and HLA-B alleles of most subjects. A later analysis reportedly found fewer N-insertions in an Asian-associated ancestry cluster than the approximately 670-donor mean.

Material: PBMCs. The rearrangement links TRBV4-3 to TRBJ1-1; perhaps TRBD1 as D (5 bases). The receptor's source is a man in his thirties or forties in good health and CMV-seronegative. CDR3: CASSQVVTVNTEAFF. CDR3 nucleotides: TGCGCCAGCAGCCAAGTTGTGACAGTGAACACTGAAGCTTTCTTT.